The 5 T cell receptor beta chains below all came from one sample that was sequenced in a study of identical twins. One entry per CDR3 protein, called by TCRdb with MiXCR from the 5' RACE reads. Of roughly 690,000 distinct CDR3 sequences in the sample, roughly 6% were seen once. Sequenced input: naive T cells sorted from blood. All receptors come from a man between 18 and 35 years old in good health.

This clonotype showed up many times. The chain joins TRBV5-1 to TRBJ2-1; D gene ambiguous. This CDR3 has 14 residues. V lost 4 bases and J 0 bases, leaving 8 bases between the germline ends. Germline lookup yields CDR1 SGHRS and CDR2 YFSETQ. The CDR3 protein is CASSAGSSYNEQFF. In nucleotides, the CDR3 is TGCGCCAGCAGCGCAGGAAGCTCCTACAATGAGCAGTTCTTC. Together with reference TRBV5-1 and TRBJ2-1, the CDR3 gives the full variable domain: KAGVTQTPRYLIKTRGQQVTLSCSPISGHRSVSWYQQTPGQGLQFLFEYFSETQRNKGNFPGRFSGRQFSNSRSEMNVSTLELGDSALYLCASSAGSSYNEQFFGPGTRLTVL.

There are many counts of this clonotype. V usage is TRBV9 and J usage is TRBJ2-6, with D perhaps TRBD1 (5 bases). Trimming removed 4 bases at V and 1 base at J, with 12 bases between. The CDR3 spans 16 residues. From germline, CDR1 is SGDLS and CDR2 YYNGEE. CDR3 bases: TGTGCCAGCAGCCCCCGGCAGGGATCTGGGGCCAACGTCCTGACTTTC. This gives the protein CASSPRQGSGANVLTF. Drawing the rest from reference TRBV9 and TRBJ2-6, the complete variable domain is DSGVTQTPKHLITATGQRVTLRCSPRSGDLSVYWYQQSLDQGLQFLIQYYNGEERAKGNILERFSAQQFPDLHSELNLSSLELGDSALYFCASSPRQGSGANVLTFGAGSRLTVL.

This clonotype was seen ten or more times. V and J are TRBV10-1 and TRBJ2-1; unclear D gene. This CDR3 is 12 amino acids long. V was cut by 3 bases and J by 6 bases, with 6 bases left in between. From germline, CDR1 is WNHNN and CDR2 SYGVQD (reference sequence). The CDR3 reads CASSELGNEQFF. For the CDR3, the DNA is TGCGCCAGCAGTGAATTAGGCAATGAGCAGTTCTTC.

This clonotype was seen repeatedly, ten times or more. CDR3 region: CASSLGSLSYEQYF. The CDR3 coding sequence is TGTGCCAGCAGTTTAGGGTCCCTCTCCTACGAGCAGTACTTC. The J gene is TRBJ2-7, the V gene TRBV12-3 or TRBV12-4; D gene unclear. This CDR3 region has 14 residues. Trimming took 1 base from V and 0 from J, leaving 7 bases between them.

This clonotype was observed many times. The rearrangement joins TRBV7-6 to TRBJ2-3; D ambiguous. The V and J ends lost 4 bases and 10 bases respectively, with 12 bases between them. CDR3 size: 12 residues. The germline V gene has CDR1 SGHVS and CDR2 FNYEAQ. The chain's CDR3 is CASSSTQSPQYF. The CDR3 DNA reads TGTGCCAGCAGCTCGACCCAAAGCCCGCAGTATTTT. Together with reference TRBV7-6 and TRBJ2-3, the CDR3 gives the full variable domain: GAGVSQSPRYKVTKRGQDVALRCDPISGHVSLYWYRQALGQGPEFLTYFNYEAQQDKSGLPNDRFSAERPEGSISTLTIQRTEQRDSAMYRCASSSTQSPQYFGPGTRLTVL.